This TCR beta chain was sequenced for a study of T cells in Graves' hyperthyroidism and ophthalmopathy. Overall study context: Prior to any treatment, at the point of initial diagnosis, peripheral blood was collected.

The source material, RNA transcripts, was used to amplify TCR beta CDR3 regions. The HTBI primer set drove a first-round RT-PCR of the TCR CDR3. TCRdb re-derived calls from the multiplex PCR reads in MiXCR, one entry per CDR3 protein. This sample has roughly 160,000 distinct CDR3 sequences, with 9.4% found just once. As regards this clonotype: Its target is unknown.

Germline V lookup: CDR1 MGHDK, CDR2 SYGVNS. The CDR3 contains 14 residues. Between the trimmed V and J ends, which lost 7 bases and 1 base, there was a span of 10 bases. The diagnoses drew upon clinical symptoms, serum thyroxine and TRAb, thyroid ultrasound and orbital computed tomography. Study-level results: Among clonotypes expanded in thyroid above 0.001, most were also found in blood. Model-based prediction identified ophthalmopathy a median approximately 6 months prior to its onset.

Sample: blood. This clonotype originated in a woman between 18 and 30 years old with Graves' hyperthyroidism that later progressed to Graves' ophthalmopathy. The chain combines TRBV25-1 with TRBJ2-2, with a tentative D call TRBD2 (5 bases). CDR3 bases: TGTGCCAGCAAGGAAAGCGGGAACACCGGGGAGCTGTTTTTT. Its protein product is CASKESGNTGELFF.